Below are 25 T cell receptor beta chains sequenced from a single sample in a study of tumor-infiltrating lymphocytes in localized non-small cell lung cancer (dated by TCRdb to 2020 to 2022). The method behind the library was the immunoSEQ multiplex PCR assay. As stored in TCRdb, this immuneACCESS dataset retains in-frame rearrangements with V and J assigned. A fraction of the clones does not appear; measured against another copy, unresolved V genes explain less than half of the discrepancy, and the remainder lacks a known reason. The sample data list nearly 9,500 clones, and approximately 84% of these were observed just once. Of the sample, 6.5% to 7.5% falls within the top ten clones. The sequenced sample was uninvolved lung tissue not adjacent to the tumor. The receptor set was obtained from a human donor with non-small cell lung cancer.

The rearrangement links TRBV2 to TRBJ2-1; D possibly corresponds to TRBD1 (6 bases). Trimming removed 7 bases at V and 5 bases at J, with 15 bases between. There are 14 residues in the CDR3. From germline, CDR1 is SNHLY and CDR2 FYNNEI. The CDR3 protein is CASNLQGSDNEQFF. DNA for the CDR3: TGTGCCAGCAACCTACAGGGATCGGACAATGAGCAGTTCTTC.

The count of this clone is one. The chain is built from TRBV5-4 and TRBJ1-4; 7 nucleotides align to TRBD1. Germline CDR1 SGHNT, CDR2 YYREEE (reference sequence). With V trimmed by 4 bases and J by 17 bases, 14 bases remained unmatched. The CDR3 loop spans 13 amino acids. The CDR3 reads CASSQDRAPSPFF. DNA for the CDR3: TGTGCCAGCAGCCAAGACAGGGCACCCTCCCCCTTTTTT.

This sequence joins TRBV27 and TRBJ2-2; a possible D gene is TRBD1 (5 bases). The ends were cut back, 3 bases at V and 3 bases at J, with 14 bases in the middle. The germline gives CDR1 MNHEY, CDR2 SMNVEV (reference sequence). This CDR3 has 16 residues. For the CDR3, the DNA is TGTGCCAGCAGTTTCACCGCAGGGTATGACACCGGGGAGCTGTTTTTT. Amino acid sequence: CASSFTAGYDTGELFF.

The chain uses TRBV29-1 and TRBJ2-7; D is unresolved. CDR1 is SQVTM, CDR2 ANQGSEA, per germline. This CDR3 has 11 amino acids. Between the trimmed V and J ends, which lost 4 bases and 6 bases, there was a span of 10 bases. CDR3: CSVAPGAEQYF. For the CDR3, the DNA is TGCAGCGTTGCTCCTGGAGCCGAGCAGTACTTC.

In this sample, this clone turned up once. The chain is built from TRBV7-2 and TRBJ1-5, with 8 nucleotides matching TRBD1. The V segment lost 1 base and the J segment 12 bases; nucleotides outside the gene matches: 20. The germline CDR1 and CDR2 sequences are SGHTA and FQGNSA. CDR3 length: 18 amino acids. The CDR3 region has the DNA TGTGCCAGCAGCTTAGTAGGGGACAGGAGGGGCGCGAGTAGTCACCAGCATTTT. Amino acid sequence: CASSLVGDRRGASSHQHF.

The V gene is TRBV28, the J gene TRBJ1-1; TRBD1 matches at 8 bases. Germline V gene sequence: CDR1 MDHEN, CDR2 SYDVKM. V lost 6 bases and J lost 6; bases outside the gene matches: 12. The CDR3 spans 15 residues. The CDR3 DNA reads as TGTGCCAGCAGCACTACCCAACAGGGGGTCCCTGAAGCTTTCTTT. Translation gives CASSTTQQGVPEAFF. Variable domain in full (rest from reference TRBV28 and TRBJ1-1): DVKVTQSSRYLVKRTGEKVFLECVQDMDHENMFWYRQDPGLGLRLIYFSYDVKMKEKGDIPEGYSVSREKKERFSLILESASTNQTSMYLCASSTTQQGVPEAFFGQGTRLTVV.

This chain joins TRBV25-1 and TRBJ2-6; the D gene could be TRBD1 or TRBD2 (5 bases each). The CDR3 spans 17 residues. V was cut by 5 bases and J by 0 bases, with 14 bases left in between. The V gene's germline CDR1 is MGHDK and CDR2 SYGVNS. CDR3 in amino acids: CASSPGRIHSGANVLTF. As DNA, the CDR3 is TGTGCCAGCAGTCCGGGACGGATACACTCTGGGGCCAACGTCCTGACTTTC.

This clone came up once. The rearrangement joins TRBV4-2 to TRBJ1-1, with a weak D call TRBD1 (5 bases). CDR3 length equals 18 residues. CDR1 is LGHNA and CDR2 is YNFKEQ in the germline V gene. Trimming took 0 bases from V and 1 from J, leaving 18 bases between them. Here the CDR3 reads CASSQERGRVGGNTEAFF. CDR3 sequence (DNA): TGTGCCAGCAGCCAAGAACGGGGCAGGGTGGGCGGGAACACTGAAGCTTTCTTT.

This chain joins TRBV9 and TRBJ2-2; 9 nucleotides match TRBD1. Trimming cost V 2 bases and J 1 base; bases outside gene matches: 3. Germline V gene lookup returns CDR1 SGDLS and CDR2 YYNGEE. CDR3 length: 16 amino acids. The chain's CDR3 is CASSVPGQGNTGELFF. DNA for the CDR3: TGTGCCAGCAGCGTTCCGGGACAGGGGAACACCGGGGAGCTGTTTTTT.

This chain uses TRBV10-3 with TRBJ2-1; no definite D call. CDR1 and CDR2 from the germline V gene are ENHRY and SYGVKD. CDR3 size: 14 residues. Trimming stripped 6 bases from V and 3 bases from J, with 12 bases between. Here the CDR3 reads CAISQETDYNEQFF. DNA of the CDR3: TGTGCCATCAGCCAAGAGACCGACTACAATGAGCAGTTCTTC.

This chain links TRBV5-4 with TRBJ2-3, with D tentatively TRBD2 (5 bases). Germline assignment: CDR1 SGHNT and CDR2 YYREEE (reference sequence). The CDR3 covers 15 residues. V was pared by 4 bases and J by 1 base, with 13 bases between. CDR3 coding DNA: TGTGCCAGCAGCACCCGGACTGAAGGCACAGATACGCAGTATTTT. Protein product: CASSTRTEGTDTQYF.

This chain joins TRBV7-2 and TRBJ1-3; no clear D gene. V was pared by 5 bases and J by 0 bases, with 5 bases between. The V gene's germline CDR1 is SGHTA and CDR2 FQGNSA. There are 13 residues in the CDR3. The CDR3 DNA follows: TGTGCCAGCAGCCAGAGCTCTGGAAACACCATATATTTT. Protein: CASSQSSGNTIYF. Full variable domain (remainder filled in from reference TRBV7-2 and TRBJ1-3): GAGVSQSPSNKVTEKGKDVELRCDPISGHTALYWYRQSLGQGLEFLIYFQGNSAPDKSGLPSDRFSAERTGGSVSTLTIQRTQQEDSAVYLCASSQSSGNTIYFGEGSWLTVV.

This rearrangement joins TRBV7-3 to TRBJ2-3; D is possibly TRBD2 (5 bases). This CDR3 has 14 amino acids. Trimming left V 5 bases short and J 6 bases short, with 15 bases between. Germline V gene sequence: CDR1 SGHTA, CDR2 FQGTGA. The CDR3 region is CASSPQLEIDTQYF. The CDR3 DNA sequence: TGTGCCAGCAGCCCCCAACTAGAGATCGATACGCAGTATTTT.

V and J are TRBV9 and TRBJ2-5; TRBD2 aligns across 7 bases. Germline CDR1 is SGDLS and CDR2 is YYNGEE. Losses at the gene ends were 4 bases for V and 3 bases for J; bases not matched to a gene: 15. CDR3 length: 17 amino acids. DNA for the CDR3: TGTGCCAGCAGCCCTCCCCTCCCCCGACTAGCTGAAGAGACCCAGTACTTC. It translates to CASSPPLPRLAEETQYF.

The CDR3 bases are TGTGCCAGCAGCTCGACTGAGGACACTGAAGCTTTCTTT. It encodes CASSSTEDTEAFF. V usage is TRBV11-3 and J usage is TRBJ1-1; no reliable D call. Germline V lookup: CDR1 SGHNT, CDR2 YENEEA. The V end lost 4 bases, the J end lost 3 bases, and 9 bases lay between the germline ends. There are 13 residues in the CDR3.

The chain recombines TRBV27 with TRBJ2-7; D ambiguous. Per the germline V gene, CDR1 is MNHEY and CDR2 is SMNVEV (reference sequence). Trimming cost V 8 bases and J 3 bases, with 17 bases left between them. This CDR3 region has 14 residues. The DNA of the CDR3 is TGTGCCAGCGCCCCGGCCGGCCTCCTCTACGAGCAGTACTTC. Residues: CASAPAGLLYEQYF.

The chain carries TRBV7-8 and TRBJ2-5, with TRBD2 identical over 7 bases. With 6 bases clipped from V and 3 bases from J, the junction kept 4 bases outside the gene matches. This CDR3 is 13 amino acids long. Germline V gene sequence: CDR1 SGHVS, CDR2 FQNEAQ. CDR3 sequence (DNA): TGTGCCAGCAGACATGGGGGGGAAGAGACCCAGTACTTC. Translated: CASRHGGEETQYF.

The chain carries TRBV5-1 and TRBJ2-3; 7 nucleotides line up with TRBD1. The V and J ends lost 4 bases and 0 bases, in that order; junction bases with no gene match: 5. This CDR3 is 15 amino acids long. Germline-derived CDR1 and CDR2 are SGHRS and YFSETQ. The DNA of the CDR3 is TGCGCCAGCAGCACGGGACAGCCCAGCACAGATACGCAGTATTTT. Translating it yields CASSTGQPSTDTQYF.

The table lists this clone with a count of one. The chain is built from TRBV6-1 and TRBJ2-7; 7 bases map to TRBD1. The ends lost 6 bases at V and 5 bases at J; junction bases unmatched: 10. This CDR3 is built from 14 residues. Germline V lookup: CDR1 MNHNS, CDR2 SASEGT. The CDR3 coding sequence is TGTGCCAGCAGACAAAGACAGGGAAGCGACGAGCAGTACTTC. It yields the protein CASRQRQGSDEQYF.

The chain links TRBV9 to TRBJ1-2, with 7 positions matching TRBD1. J gave up 2 bases and V 6 bases, and 7 bases lay outside the gene matches. Germline-derived CDR1 and CDR2 are SGDLS and YYNGEE. The CDR3 has 14 amino acids. The CDR3 spells CASNPGGENYGYTF. The DNA of the CDR3 is TGTGCCAGCAACCCAGGGGGAGAAAACTATGGCTACACCTTC.

This rearrangement joins TRBV6-5 to TRBJ1-4; D remains unclear. Germline CDR1 reads MNHEY; CDR2 reads SVGAGI. Trimming left V 2 bases short and J 8 bases short, with 9 bases between. This CDR3 spans 13 amino acids. The CDR3 loop is CASSYGPHEKLFF. CDR3 coding DNA: TGTGCCAGCAGTTACGGCCCCCACGAAAAACTGTTTTTT.

The chain carries TRBV2 and TRBJ2-7, with TRBD1 matching over 7 bases. The CDR3 is 15 residues long. Germline V lookup: CDR1 SNHLY, CDR2 FYNNEI. Losses at the gene ends were 6 bases for V and 3 bases for J; bases not matched to a gene: 11. The CDR3, as DNA: TGTGCCAGCAGAGACCCGGGACAGTCCTACTACGAGCAGTACTTC. It encodes CASRDPGQSYYEQYF.

The rearrangement links TRBV6-5 to TRBJ2-1; weak D call: TRBD1 (5 bases). Per germline, CDR1 MNHEY and CDR2 SVGAGI. The CDR3 totals 11 residues. V was pared by 8 bases and J by 5 bases, with 7 bases between. The CDR3, as DNA: TGTGCCAGCCAGGGAAACAATGAGCAGTTCTTC. Residues: CASQGNNEQFF.

The chain links TRBV7-3 to TRBJ2-3; unclear D gene. V was clipped by 5 bases and J by 3 bases, with 18 bases between them. The length of the CDR3 is 16 residues. Looked up from germline, CDR1 is SGHTA and CDR2 is FQGTGA. The CDR3 sequence is CASSHTMGMGTDTQYF. In DNA, the CDR3 is TGTGCCAGCAGCCATACTATGGGCATGGGGACAGATACGCAGTATTTT.

The rearrangement links TRBV30 to TRBJ2-3, with 10 positions matching TRBD2. The CDR3 runs 14 residues. V dropped 4 bases and J dropped 2; count of bases not matched to a gene: 3. Germline V gene sequence: CDR1 GTSNPN, CDR2 SVGIG (reference sequence). The CDR3 spells CAWKLAGDTDTQYF. The CDR3 DNA is TGTGCCTGGAAGCTAGCGGGAGACACAGATACGCAGTATTTT.